What follows describes a single TCR beta chain. TCRdb's table, derived via immunoSEQ multiplex PCR, lists solely in-frame clones and lacks some. Of roughly 1 million clones listed, around 76% are singletons. The study drew its donors from healthy HIV-negative adults without recent acute infections or vaccinations. The data were obtained in a study of shared clonotypes between healthy human individuals. V gave up 7 bases and J gave up 1 base, with 2 bases separating them. The CDR3 is made up of 11 amino acids. The germline V gene has CDR1 MGHDK and CDR2 SYGVNS. V is TRBV25-1 and J is TRBJ2-1, with D unclear. The clonotype comes from a man younger than 35 in good health. The sample comprised memory CD4+ T cells sorted from blood. Subset described: CD45RA-negative fraction. The CDR3 region is CASKSYNEQFF. The CDR3 DNA follows: TGTGCCAGCAAATCCTACAATGAGCAGTTCTTC.